One and the same sample provided the 18 T cell receptor beta chains below, sequenced in a study of blood T cells in healthy people across ages. Combining a sample-barcoded 5' primer with a J-beta primer mix, a second PCR ran for roughly 7 to 12 cycles. TCRdb used MiXCR to reprocess the 5' RACE reads, holding one entry per CDR3 protein. Of around 800,000 distinct CDR3 sequences in the sample, 46% were seen once. Sequenced material: blood. The receptors were gathered from an elderly man in good health.

Regarding this clonotype: The junction departs from germline at one end; a sequencing error may be responsible. The chain couples TRBV29-1 to TRBJ2-3, with 8 bases identical to TRBD2. The CDR3 is 16 amino acids. The germline V gene has CDR1 SQVTM and CDR2 ANQGSEA. The CDR3: CSVYRGGTRGTGTQYF. The CDR3 bases are TGCAGCGTCTACCGGGGGGGAACGAGGGGCACAGGTACGCAGTATTTT.

This clonotype was detected ten times or more. The V gene is TRBV20-1, the J gene TRBJ2-5; 7 bases are a match to TRBD2. There are 16 residues in the CDR3. The trim removed 6 bases at V and 1 base at J, leaving 14 bases unmatched. Per germline, CDR1 DFQATT and CDR2 SNEGSKA (reference sequence). The chain's CDR3 is CSANWVTGGLQETQYF. The CDR3 DNA follows: TGCAGTGCAAACTGGGTAACGGGAGGACTCCAAGAGACCCAGTACTTC.

This chain connects TRBV9 to TRBJ1-2, with D maybe TRBD1 (6 bases). Trimming stripped 1 base from V and 0 bases from J, with 10 bases between. Germline V gene sequence: CDR1 SGDLS, CDR2 YYNGEE. This CDR3 spans 15 amino acids. CDR3 sequence reads: CASSVHPGANYGYTF. The CDR3 region has the DNA TGTGCCAGCAGCGTACATCCAGGGGCTAACTATGGCTACACCTTC. Looking up the rest from reference TRBV9 and TRBJ1-2 gives the full variable domain: DSGVTQTPKHLITATGQRVTLRCSPRSGDLSVYWYQQSLDQGLQFLIQYYNGEERAKGNILERFSAQQFPDLHSELNLSSLELGDSALYFCASSVHPGANYGYTFGSGTRLTVV.

This rearrangement joins TRBV5-1 to TRBJ2-3; weak D call: TRBD1 (5 bases). V lost 0 bases and J 2 bases, leaving 10 bases between the germline ends. This CDR3 contains 15 residues. In germline, CDR1 is SGHRS, CDR2 YFSETQ. For the CDR3, the DNA is TGCGCCAGCAGCTTGGAGTCAGGGTACACAGATACGCAGTATTTT. It codes for CASSLESGYTDTQYF. Full variable domain (outside the CDR3, taken from reference TRBV5-1 and TRBJ2-3): KAGVTQTPRYLIKTRGQQVTLSCSPISGHRSVSWYQQTPGQGLQFLFEYFSETQRNKGNFPGRFSGRQFSNSRSEMNVSTLELGDSALYLCASSLESGYTDTQYFGPGTRLTVL.

There are a few counts of this clonotype. The rearrangement uses TRBV6-1 and TRBJ2-7; 8 positions agree with TRBD1. Germline V gene lookup returns CDR1 MNHNS and CDR2 SASEGT. J gave up 0 bases and V 6 bases, and 1 base lay outside the gene matches. This CDR3 region has 13 residues. CDR3 bases: TGTGCCAGCAGGACAGGGGTCTCCTACGAGCAGTACTTC. Its translation: CASRTGVSYEQYF.

The CDR3 sequence is CASSLARRQQYF. CDR3 coding DNA: TGTGCCAGCAGCTTAGCGCGCCGCCAGCAGTATTTT. This rearrangement joins TRBV7-9 to TRBJ2-3; D is ambiguous. V was cut by 0 bases and J by 11 bases, with 9 bases left in between. CDR3 size: 12 residues. CDR1 and CDR2 from the germline V gene are SEHNR and FQNEAQ (reference sequence).

This clonotype occurred many times. Possible read error: a much larger clone is one base away. The chain joins TRBV7-2 to TRBJ2-5; perhaps TRBD2 as D (6 bases). Trimming shortened V by 2 bases and J by 11 bases, and 18 bases separated the two germline ends. The CDR3 length is 14 residues. Germline-derived CDR1 and CDR2 are SGHTA and FQGNSA. The CDR3 sequence: CASSLSNSGGEQYF. In DNA form, the CDR3 reads TGTGCCAGCAGCTTATCTAATAGCGGCGGTGAGCAGTACTTC.

This clonotype came up a few times. V usage is TRBV21-1 and J usage is TRBJ2-5; TRBD2 is taken as the D call from the table, unchecked against the DNA. TRBV21-1 is a known pseudogene. This CDR3 is 16 amino acids long. The chain's CDR3 is CASSRGLAGVDETQYF. Written as DNA, the CDR3 is TGTGCCAGCAGCAGGGGACTAGCGGGAGTGGATGAGACCCAGTACTTC.

V usage is TRBV20-1 and J usage is TRBJ2-3; D is uncertain. The germline CDR1 and CDR2 sequences are DFQATT and SNEGSKA (reference sequence). V lost 2 bases and J lost 8, with 11 bases in between. The CDR3 runs 12 residues. The CDR3 reads CSARQPPGTQYF. CDR3 nucleotides: TGCAGTGCTAGACAACCCCCGGGTACGCAGTATTTT.

The chain uses TRBV20-1 and TRBJ2-1, with unresolved D. The germline V gene has CDR1 DFQATT and CDR2 SNEGSKA (reference sequence). Between the trimmed V and J ends, which lost 3 bases and 9 bases, there was a span of 21 bases. The CDR3 is 15 amino acids. The CDR3 bases are TGCAGTGCTAGGCTTGTTTCCTCTCCAGCAAGTGAGCAGTTCTTC. This sequence encodes CSARLVSSPASEQFF.

The chain carries TRBV7-9 and TRBJ2-1; maybe TRBD2 (5 bases). CDR3 size: 17 residues. Germline V gene data show CDR1 as SEHNR and CDR2 as FQNEAQ (reference sequence). Deletions cut 5 bases from V and 1 base from J, with 18 bases between. The CDR3: CASSPPGRLASYNEQFF. The DNA of the CDR3 is TGTGCCAGCAGCCCCCCCGGCCGGCTAGCTTCCTACAATGAGCAGTTCTTC.

J is TRBJ2-5 and V is TRBV6-2 or TRBV6-3, with 15 bases lining up with TRBD2. The junction had 27 bases not matched to a gene; V was cut back by 2 bases and J by 5 bases. Germline V lookup: CDR1 MNHEY, CDR2 SVGEGT. The CDR3 is 24 residues long. CDR3 region: CASSYPAPGQGPYGTSGRKETQYF. The CDR3 DNA reads TGTGCCAGCAGTTACCCGGCTCCGGGACAGGGCCCGTATGGGACTAGCGGGAGGAAGGAGACCCAGTACTTC.

Worth noting for this clonotype: This may be a read error: a much more frequent sequence differs by one nucleotide. CDR3 sequence reads: CASSSRGSQETQYF. CDR3 coding DNA: TGTGCCAGCAGTTCCCGGGGGAGCCAAGAGACCCAGTACTTC. This chain uses TRBV28 with TRBJ2-5; possible D gene TRBD2, 6 bases. CDR3 length: 14 amino acids. Germline-derived CDR1 and CDR2 are MDHEN and SYDVKM. The germline V and J ends were trimmed by 4 bases and 1 base, with 10 bases remaining between them.

The rearrangement joins TRBV7-2 to TRBJ2-7; 7 bases fit TRBD1. This CDR3 contains 14 residues. Germline CDR1 SGHTA, CDR2 FQGNSA. V lost 5 bases and J lost 6; bases outside the gene matches: 10. Here the CDR3 DNA reads TGTGCCAGCAGCCCTGTAGGGGGCAAGGCCGAGCAGTACTTC. Residues: CASSPVGGKAEQYF.

The rearrangement uses TRBV5-1 and TRBJ2-7; 10 bases agree with TRBD1. V lost 4 bases, J lost 4 bases, and 8 bases stayed unmatched. This CDR3 has 15 amino acids. The germline gives CDR1 SGHRS, CDR2 YFSETQ. CDR3 residues: CASSLTGGAGYEQYF. CDR3 sequence (DNA): TGCGCCAGCAGCCTGACAGGGGGCGCCGGGTACGAGCAGTACTTC.

V usage is TRBV10-3 and J usage is TRBJ2-4, with D hard to call. The germline gives CDR1 ENHRY, CDR2 SYGVKD. V lost 6 bases and J 11 bases, leaving 17 bases between the germline ends. The CDR3 has 13 amino acids. The chain's CDR3 is CAIREIPGLVQYF. DNA for the CDR3: TGTGCCATCAGGGAGATCCCGGGTCTGGTTCAGTACTTC.

This clonotype was seen repeatedly, ten times or more. V and J are TRBV12-3 or TRBV12-4 and TRBJ2-1; D could derive from TRBD1 or TRBD2 (5 bases each). The CDR3 has 15 amino acids. V lost 3 bases and J lost 3, with 12 bases in between. The CDR3 loop is CASSFRDPYYNEQFF. The CDR3 nucleotides are TGTGCCAGCAGTTTCCGGGACCCCTACTACAATGAGCAGTTCTTC.

The chain employs TRBV12-3 or TRBV12-4 and TRBJ2-3, with 8 bases fitting TRBD1. The CDR3 spans 17 residues. Trimming cost V 2 bases and J 3 bases; bases outside gene matches: 10. The CDR3 reads CASSLINRDRRTDTQYF. For the CDR3, the DNA is TGTGCCAGCAGTTTAATAAACCGGGACAGGAGAACAGATACGCAGTATTTT.